This T cell receptor (beta chain) was observed in a study of shared clonotypes between healthy human individuals. The sample holds a few counts of this clone. Each subset's genomic DNA was shared equally among a number of immunoSEQ plates. Unsorted PBMC contributed approximately 280 ng DNA, tens of thousands of T cell genomes, to each replicate PCR. Authors' methods: For the immunoSEQ data, sequences were junction-only without quality scores, so filtering differed. Assay used: immunoSEQ multiplex PCR; TCRdb lists only in-frame clones, some missing. V, J and clone size were drawn from that table, and D and trimming were deduced from the DNA. The data show approximately 470,000 clones, with approximately 81% seen just once and approximately 12% held by the top ten. In germline, CDR1 is MNHEY, CDR2 SVGAGI. Trimming shortened V by 7 bases and J by 6 bases, and 19 bases separated the two germline ends. The CDR3 has 14 residues.

Each unsorted sample relied on roughly 90 million PBMCs as its source of genomic DNA. The sequence was obtained from a woman in her forties in good health. Some clones in this sample may be carry-over from other donors' samples. The chain carries TRBV6-5 and TRBJ2-7; D is tentatively TRBD1 or TRBD2 (5 bases each). The material sequenced was PBMCs. In nucleotides, the CDR3 is TGTGCCAGCACCTCCGCGCAGAGGGGCGGCGAGCAGTACTTC. Its protein product is CASTSAQRGGEQYF.